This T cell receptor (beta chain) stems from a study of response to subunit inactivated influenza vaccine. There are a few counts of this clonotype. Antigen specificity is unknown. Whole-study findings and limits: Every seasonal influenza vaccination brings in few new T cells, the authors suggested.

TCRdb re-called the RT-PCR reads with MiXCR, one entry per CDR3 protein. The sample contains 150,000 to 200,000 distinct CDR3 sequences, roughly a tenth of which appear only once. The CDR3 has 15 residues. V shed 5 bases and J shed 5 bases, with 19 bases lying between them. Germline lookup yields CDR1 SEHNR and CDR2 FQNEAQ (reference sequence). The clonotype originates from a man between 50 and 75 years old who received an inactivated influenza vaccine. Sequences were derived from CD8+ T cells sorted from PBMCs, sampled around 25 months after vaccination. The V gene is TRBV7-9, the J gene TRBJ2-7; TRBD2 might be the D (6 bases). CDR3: CASSRSGLGDHEQYF. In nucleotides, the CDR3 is TGTGCCAGCAGCCGATCGGGACTGGGGGATCACGAGCAGTACTTC.